This entry lists 17 T cell receptor beta chains sequenced from one sample in a study of cytomegalovirus exposure and HLA in healthy donors. Method: immunoSEQ multiplex PCR; TCRdb's copy keeps in-frame clones and lacks some. The profile shows 55,000 to 65,000 clones, about 96% of them singletons. Material for sequencing was PBMCs. The receptors were gathered from a man younger than 30 in good health and CMV-seronegative.

This clone came up once. This sequence joins TRBV7-2 and TRBJ2-7, with 14 bases lining up with TRBD2. CDR3 length equals 14 residues. V shed 6 bases and J 2 bases; nucleotides not matched to a gene: 0. Germline CDR1 and CDR2: SGHTA and FQGNSA. CDR3 amino acids: CASRGLAGAYEQYF. The CDR3 DNA follows: TGTGCCAGCAGGGGACTAGCGGGGGCCTACGAGCAGTACTTC.

The chain recombines TRBV5-6 with TRBJ1-2, with D unresolved. Germline values: CDR1 SGHDT, CDR2 YYEEEE. Trimming left V 1 base short and J 8 bases short, with 12 bases between. The CDR3 covers 13 residues. CDR3 loop: CASSLMREDGYTF. The CDR3 coding sequence is TGTGCCAGCAGCTTGATGAGGGAGGACGGCTACACCTTC.

The chain is built from TRBV9 and TRBJ2-5; D is ambiguous. Germline values: CDR1 SGDLS, CDR2 YYNGEE. This CDR3 spans 16 amino acids. Trimming removed 0 bases from V and 2 bases from J, with 14 bases in between. For the CDR3, the DNA is TGTGCCAGCAGCGTAGGTTCCGCTAGGAGACAAGAGACCCAGTACTTC. This translates into CASSVGSARRQETQYF.

J is TRBJ1-5 and V is TRBV2; no firm D call. This CDR3 has 13 amino acids. Germline CDR1 is SNHLY and CDR2 is FYNNEI. Trimming stripped 2 bases from V and 1 base from J, with 3 bases between. CDR3 in amino acids: CASSELSNQPQHF. The DNA of the CDR3 is TGTGCCAGCAGTGAACTAAGCAATCAGCCCCAGCATTTT.

The chain employs TRBV7-8 and TRBJ2-7; D remains unclear. V dropped 4 bases and J dropped 4 bases, with 8 bases sitting between them. The CDR3 contains 12 residues. CDR1 and CDR2 (germline): SGHVS, FQNEAQ. The CDR3 DNA follows: TGTGCCAGCAGCTCTATTGCGTACGAGCAGTACTTC. The encoded protein is CASSSIAYEQYF. The variable domain in full, with the rest retrieved from reference TRBV7-8 and TRBJ2-7, is GAGVSQSPRYKVAKRGQDVALRCDPISGHVSLFWYQQALGQGPEFLTYFQNEAQLDKSGLPSDRFFAERPEGSVSTLKIQRTQQEDSAVYLCASSSIAYEQYFGPGTRLTVT.

V usage is TRBV5-1 and J usage is TRBJ2-1; 7 nucleotides match TRBD1. The CDR3 is 17 amino acids. Germline lookup yields CDR1 SGHRS and CDR2 YFSETQ. J gave up 0 bases and V 4 bases, and 10 bases lay outside the gene matches. CDR3 nucleotide sequence: TGCGCCAGCAGCCTAGGGACAGCCATGAGCTCCTACAATGAGCAGTTCTTC. Translation: CASSLGTAMSSYNEQFF. The full variable domain, rest sourced from reference TRBV5-1 and TRBJ2-1, is KAGVTQTPRYLIKTRGQQVTLSCSPISGHRSVSWYQQTPGQGLQFLFEYFSETQRNKGNFPGRFSGRQFSNSRSEMNVSTLELGDSALYLCASSLGTAMSSYNEQFFGPGTRLTVL.

The chain joins TRBV23-1 to TRBJ1-5, with a possible D match to TRBD1 (6 bases). TRBV23-1 is an open reading frame whose function is uncertain. V was shortened by 0 bases and J by 1 base, with 10 bases between the two germline ends. The CDR3 consists of 16 residues. This chain's CDR3 is CASSQSGGASNQPQHF. The CDR3 nucleotides are TGCGCCAGCAGTCAATCGGGGGGGGCAAGCAATCAGCCCCAGCATTTT.

V is TRBV6-1 and J is TRBJ1-5; TRBD1 is a possible D gene (6 bases). The V end lost 2 bases, the J end lost 2 bases, and 16 bases lay between the germline ends. This CDR3 region has 17 residues. In germline, CDR1 is MNHNS, CDR2 SASEGT. The CDR3 DNA reads TGTGCCAGCAGTGAACCCCGGCGGGCAGGGGGCAATCAGCCCCAGCATTTT. Its translation: CASSEPRRAGGNQPQHF.

CDR3: CASSFQGAEETQYF. The CDR3 nucleotides read TGCGCCAGCAGTTTCCAGGGGGCAGAAGAGACCCAGTACTTC. The rearrangement links TRBV5-1 to TRBJ2-5; 8 bases are shared with TRBD1. The CDR3 runs to 14 residues. Per the germline V gene, CDR1 is SGHRS and CDR2 is YFSETQ. V dropped 5 bases and J dropped 3; count of bases not matched to a gene: 6.

The genes are TRBV19 and TRBJ2-7; 7 bases are a match to TRBD2. CDR3 length: 14 residues. J was trimmed by 3 bases and V by 6 bases; bases with no gene match: 8. Per the germline V gene, CDR1 is LNHDA and CDR2 is SQIVND (reference sequence). Written as DNA, the CDR3 is TGTGCCAGTAGCCGACTAGCAGACCTCTACGAGCAGTACTTC. Its translation is CASSRLADLYEQYF.

The chain combines TRBV27 with TRBJ2-7, with 9 bases lining up with TRBD1. Germline V gene data show CDR1 as MNHEY and CDR2 as SMNVEV (reference sequence). Trimming at V came to 1 base and at J to 3 bases, leaving 10 bases not matched to a gene. This CDR3 is built from 17 residues. In nucleotides, the CDR3 is TGTGCCAGCAGTTTATGGTCAGGAGGACAGGGGCGCTACGAGCAGTACTTC. Its protein is CASSLWSGGQGRYEQYF.

The chain combines TRBV11-2 with TRBJ2-7; TRBD1 aligns across 10 bases. This CDR3 region has 15 residues. Germline V gene data show CDR1 as SGHAT and CDR2 as FQNNGV. Losses at the gene ends were 1 base for V and 2 bases for J; bases not matched to a gene: 2. The DNA of the CDR3 is TGTGCCAGCAGCTTAGGGGACAGGGGACCCTACGAGCAGTACTTC. As protein: CASSLGDRGPYEQYF.

The J gene is TRBJ1-3, the V gene TRBV10-3; 8 bases line up with TRBD1. The CDR3 runs to 16 residues. Germline V lookup: CDR1 ENHRY, CDR2 SYGVKD. J was trimmed by 2 bases and V by 5 bases; bases with no gene match: 8. The CDR3 protein is CAISPSDRAAGNTIYF. Written as DNA, the CDR3 is TGTGCCATCAGTCCATCGGACAGGGCGGCTGGAAACACCATATATTTT.

The J gene is TRBJ2-3, the V gene TRBV19, with D tentatively TRBD1 (5 bases). Germline V gives CDR1 LNHDA, CDR2 SQIVND (reference sequence). CDR3 size: 15 residues. V gave up 7 bases and J gave up 2 bases, with 16 bases separating them. CDR3 loop: CASTPRQGLTDTQYF. The DNA for the CDR3 is TGTGCCAGTACCCCAAGGCAGGGCCTCACAGATACGCAGTATTTT.

The chain has TRBV5-4 and TRBJ2-7; 8 nucleotides match TRBD1. The CDR3 sequence is 15 residues long. V lost 4 bases to trimming and J lost 3 bases; unmatched junction nucleotides: 9. Germline assignment: CDR1 SGHNT and CDR2 YYREEE (reference sequence). The CDR3, as DNA: TGTGCCAGCAGCCCCCAGACAGGGGCCGACTACGAGCAGTACTTC. The encoded protein is CASSPQTGADYEQYF.

The rearrangement links TRBV4-2 to TRBJ2-1, with 7 bases aligning to TRBD2. The length of the CDR3 is 15 residues. Looked up from germline, CDR1 is LGHNA and CDR2 is YNFKEQ. The ends lost 2 bases at V and 0 bases at J; junction bases unmatched: 1. DNA for the CDR3: TGTGCCAGCAGCCAACTAGCGGACTCCTACAATGAGCAGTTCTTC. It is translated as CASSQLADSYNEQFF.

The rearrangement links TRBV5-1 to TRBJ2-3; D unclear. The germline V gene encodes CDR1 SGHRS and CDR2 YFSETQ. V dropped 2 bases and J dropped 0 bases, with 10 bases sitting between them. This CDR3 comprises 15 residues. The CDR3 sequence is CASSFDQRSTDTQYF. In DNA form, the CDR3 reads TGCGCCAGCAGCTTCGATCAACGGAGCACAGATACGCAGTATTTT.